This T cell receptor (beta chain) comes out of a study of T cell changes during pregnancy in multiple sclerosis. The protocol was immunoSEQ multiplex PCR, while the TCRdb copy is restricted to in-frame clones and leaves out a portion. The sample lists 20,000 to 25,000 clones; 85% to 95% were seen once. The clonotype comes from a female donor with multiple sclerosis, enrolled in a pregnancy study. Sequences were derived from CD8+ T cells from peripheral blood mononuclear cells, sampled in the third trimester of pregnancy.

This chain's CDR3 is CATRTKGQTNTGELFF. As DNA, the CDR3 is TGTGCCACCAGAACCAAGGGACAGACGAACACCGGGGAGCTGTTTTTT. The chain has TRBV15 and TRBJ2-2, with 7 positions matching TRBD1. CDR1 is LNHNV, CDR2 YYDKDF, per germline (reference sequence). The CDR3 consists of 16 residues. J lost 0 bases, V lost 6 bases, and 7 bases had no gene match.